This passage covers 18 T cell receptor beta chains from one sample sequenced in a study of blood T cell repertoires in COVID-19. Profiled with immunoSEQ multiplex PCR; TCRdb holds only in-frame clones, not every one. The sample yields 200,000 to 250,000 clones, 80% to 85% seen once. The sample was peripheral blood. These receptors were obtained from a human donor in a cohort sampled during active COVID-19.

This clone was seen just once. CDR3 sequence reads: CASSFGGPGQGASGYTF. CDR3 nucleotide sequence: TGTGCCAGCAGCTTTGGCGGACCTGGACAGGGGGCCTCTGGCTACACCTTC. The chain joins TRBV5-6 to TRBJ1-2; TRBD1 agrees at 11 bases. V lost 2 bases and J lost 7; bases outside the gene matches: 13. There are 17 residues in the CDR3. The germline V gene has CDR1 SGHDT and CDR2 YYEEEE.

The chain is built from TRBV6-2 or TRBV6-3 and TRBJ2-7, with TRBD2 identical over 13 bases. Looked up from germline, CDR1 is MNHEY and CDR2 is SVGEGT. This CDR3 contains 16 residues. V dropped 2 bases and J dropped 3; count of bases not matched to a gene: 4. The CDR3 nucleotides are TGTGCCAGCAGTTACACAGGGACTAGCGGGATCTACGAGCAGTACTTC. Protein product: CASSYTGTSGIYEQYF.

This clone was seen only once. J is TRBJ2-3 and V is TRBV4-3, with a weak D call TRBD2 (6 bases). The CDR3 consists of 16 residues. Germline V gene data show CDR1 as LGHNA and CDR2 as YSLEER. V was clipped by 1 base and J by 2 bases, with 13 bases between them. CDR3 loop: CASSQVLAAPTDTQYF. The CDR3, as DNA: TGCGCCAGCAGCCAAGTATTAGCGGCTCCCACAGATACGCAGTATTTT.

V gene TRBV28 combines with J gene TRBJ2-5, with 10 bases that match TRBD2. This CDR3 comprises 18 residues. The germline V gene has CDR1 MDHEN and CDR2 SYDVKM. V dropped 3 bases and J dropped 2; count of bases not matched to a gene: 12. Here the CDR3 DNA reads TGTGCCAGCAGTTTGAGTTCTAGCGGGAGACGTGGACAAGAGACCCAGTACTTC. Residues: CASSLSSSGRRGQETQYF.

The chain carries TRBV28 and TRBJ1-6, with TRBD1 matching 8 bases. The CDR3 runs to 16 residues. V shed 6 bases, J shed 6 bases, and the junction held 10 bases outside the gene matches. Germline V gene sequence: CDR1 MDHEN, CDR2 SYDVKM. Here the CDR3 DNA reads TGTGCCAGCAGCACGATCTTGGGACAGGCTAATTCACCCCTCCACTTT. Encoded protein: CASSTILGQANSPLHF.

This clone was counted many times. The rearrangement joins TRBV7-9 to TRBJ2-1; D possibly corresponds to TRBD2 (5 bases). CDR1 and CDR2 (germline): SEHNR, FQNEAQ (reference sequence). The V end was cut by 8 bases, the J end by 14 bases, with 22 bases between. This CDR3 has 13 amino acids. CDR3 region: CASASPIEEGEFF. CDR3 sequence (DNA): TGTGCCAGCGCCTCCCCGATTGAAGAGGGAGAGTTCTTC.

The chain employs TRBV27 and TRBJ1-6; D is perhaps TRBD1 (6 bases). The CDR3 sequence is 15 residues long. V lost 6 bases and J 0 bases, leaving 9 bases between the germline ends. Germline assignment: CDR1 MNHEY and CDR2 SMNVEV (reference sequence). This chain's CDR3 is CASSPQGSYNSPLHF. The CDR3 DNA sequence: TGTGCCAGCAGCCCACAGGGCTCCTATAATTCACCCCTCCACTTT.

V and J are TRBV4-3 and TRBJ1-2; D is unresolved. CDR1 and CDR2 (germline): LGHNA, YSLEER. V lost 1 base, J lost 8 bases, and 11 bases lay in between. CDR3 length: 13 residues. DNA of the CDR3: TGCGCCAGCAGCCAAGCCTATGAGGGCGGCTACACCTTC. Amino acid sequence: CASSQAYEGGYTF.

The chain is built from TRBV18 and TRBJ2-7; weak D call: TRBD2 (6 bases). The CDR3 sequence is 16 residues long. Germline-derived CDR1 and CDR2 are KGHSH and LQKENI. Trimming removed 0 bases at V and 4 bases at J, with 16 bases between. CDR3 DNA: TGTGCCAGCTCACCACCCCGAACGGGGGATAAATACGAGCAGTACTTC. Translation: CASSPPRTGDKYEQYF.

The chain couples TRBV7-9 to TRBJ2-4; 9 bases are shared with TRBD1. From germline, CDR1 is SEHNR and CDR2 FQNEAQ (reference sequence). The V and J ends lost 11 bases and 2 bases, in that order; junction bases with no gene match: 10. CDR3 length: 15 residues. DNA of the CDR3: TGTGCCTCCTCCCTAGGACAGGGGTCCAAAAACATTCAGTACTTC. Its protein is CASSLGQGSKNIQYF.

J is TRBJ2-2 and V is TRBV5-1, with 13 bases identical to TRBD2. The J segment lost 7 bases and the V segment lost 2 bases, leaving 8 bases of the junction unmatched. This CDR3 contains 17 residues. From germline, CDR1 is SGHRS and CDR2 YFSETQ. The CDR3, as DNA: TGCGCCAGCAGCTTAAAGGGACTAGCGGGATCGGACGGGGAGCTGTTTTTT. Residues: CASSLKGLAGSDGELFF.

The chain couples TRBV28 to TRBJ1-2, with 7 bases lining up with TRBD1. The CDR3 extends over 13 amino acids. Germline loops: CDR1 MDHEN, CDR2 SYDVKM. V dropped 6 bases and J dropped 2; count of bases not matched to a gene: 3. The CDR3 loop reads CASSRGQNYGYTF. The CDR3 coding sequence is TGTGCCAGCAGCCGGGGACAGAACTATGGCTACACCTTC.

This clone was detected a few times. This sequence joins TRBV27 and TRBJ1-2; no reliable D call. CDR1 and CDR2 from the germline V gene are MNHEY and SMNVEV (reference sequence). Trimming shortened V by 3 bases and J by 1 base, and 12 bases separated the two germline ends. The CDR3 consists of 15 residues. The chain's CDR3 is CASSFRGKDNYGYTF. In nucleotides, the CDR3 is TGTGCCAGCAGTTTTCGCGGGAAAGATAACTATGGCTACACCTTC.

The chain recombines TRBV30 with TRBJ2-5; 13 bases agree with TRBD2. The V segment lost 0 bases and the J segment 5 bases; nucleotides outside the gene matches: 6. There are 16 residues in the CDR3. From germline, CDR1 is GTSNPN and CDR2 SVGIG (reference sequence). The CDR3 DNA sequence: TGTGCCTGGAGTGTACGACTAGCGGGAGGATTGGAGACCCAGTACTTC. This gives the protein CAWSVRLAGGLETQYF.

This clone was counted ten times or more. The DNA of the CDR3 is TGTGCCAGCAGTCCTGGTATCGGGACAGGAGACTATGGCTACACCTTC. Translating it yields CASSPGIGTGDYGYTF. The V call is TRBV28, the J call TRBJ1-2, with TRBD1 matching over 8 bases. J gave up 3 bases and V 5 bases, and 11 bases lay outside the gene matches. Germline V lookup: CDR1 MDHEN, CDR2 SYDVKM. This CDR3 comprises 16 residues.

This clone was picked up one time. The genes are TRBV18 and TRBJ2-4; TRBD2 matches at 9 bases. Trimming took 3 bases from V and 6 from J; bases not matched to a gene: 3. The CDR3 is 14 amino acids. Germline values: CDR1 KGHSH, CDR2 LQKENI. The CDR3 region is CASSPELAGNIQYF. CDR3 DNA sequence: TGTGCCAGCTCACCTGAACTAGCGGGAAACATTCAGTACTTC. Looking up the rest from reference TRBV18 and TRBJ2-4 gives the full variable domain: NAGVMQNPRHLVRRRGQEARLRCSPMKGHSHVYWYRQLPEEGLKFMVYLQKENIIDESGMPKERFSAEFPKEGPSILRIQQVVRGDSAAYFCASSPELAGNIQYFGAGTRLSVL.

The chain joins TRBV5-8 to TRBJ1-2; 8 nucleotides align to TRBD1. The CDR3 contains 14 residues. The trim removed 4 bases at V and 4 bases at J, leaving 6 bases unmatched. Germline-derived CDR1 and CDR2 are SGHTS and YDEGEE. For the CDR3, the DNA is TGTGCCAGCAGCAGGACAGGGATTGGCTATGGCTACACCTTC. This encodes CASSRTGIGYGYTF.

This clone was seen just once. The V call is TRBV5-1, the J call TRBJ2-7, with 8 bases that match TRBD2. The junction had 6 bases not matched to a gene; V was cut back by 4 bases and J by 0 bases. Germline V CDR1 and CDR2: SGHRS, YFSETQ. The CDR3 loop spans 15 amino acids. CDR3 amino acids: CASSPGGTSSYEQYF. CDR3 bases: TGCGCCAGCAGCCCGGGGGGGACTAGCTCCTACGAGCAGTACTTC.